This T cell receptor beta chain was profiled in a study of cytomegalovirus exposure and HLA in healthy donors (dated by TCRdb to about 2017). For the study in its entirety: An earlier analysis of around 600 of the donors reported 250 to 350 Gb of sequence data and about 100 million unique TCR beta sequences from about 200 million T cells. An early release that covered about 640 HLA-typed donors contained around 330 gigabases of sequencing data and tens of millions of unique TCR sequences. Of the roughly 400 genotyped donors, around 81% fell in the genetic ancestry cluster associated with self-reported Caucasian donors. The study was designed to test whether signatures of past pathogen exposure could be identified by cataloging public T cell receptors. The study profiled the T cell repertoires of hundreds of subjects by immunosequencing and related them to cytomegalovirus serostatus. Along with the roughly 670-subject first cohort, a separate validation cohort of over a hundred different subjects was used. High-throughput TCR immunosequencing, statistical association of individual TCRs with disease status, and machine learning were combined to predict cytomegalovirus infection status. In a later analysis, previously published TCR beta repertoires from roughly 710 donors were re-analyzed and high-resolution HLA genotyping was added so that TCR occurrence patterns could be studied. Rather than drawing on any new phenotypic data, the later analysis identified candidate immune exposures from TCR beta sequences and the way those sequences occurred across donors. In an earlier analysis of 550 to 700 of the donors, high-throughput TCR beta sequencing was used to judge whether each TCR beta V gene segment behaved as functional or pseudogenic. Donor age, sex, ethnicity and CMV serostatus were compiled together with the repertoire data. A later genetic analysis took genome-wide SNP genotypes for about 55% of the 666 donors and used that subset as a discovery cohort. Every discovery cohort repertoire had been produced on one sequencing platform. Class I and class II HLA loci were covered by the typing at four-digit resolution. Typing coverage varied by locus: about 620-630 donors for A, B, C, DRB1 and DQB1; more than 500 for DQA1; over 600 for DPA1; approximately 470 for DPB1. Roughly 5 DR-DQ haplotypes were handled as single units for association and clustering because linkage in the cohort was strong. On average, roughly 200,000 unique TCR beta nucleotide sequences were sequenced per donor among about 400 genotyped donors of the cohort, with about 17% of those sequences being non-productive. General conclusions and limits of the study: In a later analysis, HLA-associated TCR beta chains showed more clonal expansion and lower generation probabilities than non-associated chains that were equally common. In a later analysis, most CMV-associated TCR beta chains were found to appear HLA-restricted, with HLA associations seemingly driven largely by CMV exposure. In an earlier analysis of 587 of the donors, most TCR beta V segments appeared in productive rearrangements about 87% or about 30% of the time, broadly matching IMGT annotations. The presence/absence analyses assumed that sequencing depth was roughly uniform across donors, and that assumption may not be true. Some 15 rarely observed V segments, including chromosome 9 orphons, were excluded from the earlier analysis of about 600 of the donors because counts were too low. A later analysis reported that several top co-occurrence clusters appeared linked to parvovirus B19, influenza, CMV and Epstein-Barr virus. While some public TCRs were present in many individuals, most TCR sequences turned up only very rarely across donors. The only immune exposure information available for the cohort was CMV serostatus. A few of the identified cytomegalovirus-associated TCR beta chains were confirmed in vitro to be specific for cytomegalovirus antigens. At a false discovery rate of 0.05, a later analysis linked 16,951 TCR beta sequences to specific HLA alleles. A cluster of highly shared sequence variants was judged likely to be a technical artifact of the sequencing pipeline. A later genetic analysis associated a missense DCLRE1C variant with V-gene and J-gene trimming of TCR beta chains, and an independent cohort replicated the association. When HLA alleles, especially DR and DQ, strongly co-occurred, attributing TCR associations to individual alleles was difficult. Because HLA typing was unavailable for some donors at each locus, only the typed subset was used in association tests. In the study, approximately 160 TCR beta chains were listed as associated with cytomegalovirus. In this cohort, only TCR beta chains were sequenced, and detectable features were limited by the absence of alpha or paired-chain data. A further reported finding was that TCR beta sequences accurately predicted the HLA-A and HLA-B alleles for most subjects in the first cohort. Because the 87-base-pair reads could not distinguish some IMGT-functional V segments, including TRBV6-2 and TRBV6-3, those segments were excluded. Linkage disequilibrium might explain the correlated functional status among segregating V segments, but an unknown experimental factor could not be ruled out. The authors suggested that the approach could potentially be extended to other disease states and immunological phenotypes. According to a later genetic analysis, donors in an Asian-associated ancestry cluster had fewer N-insertions in productive TCRs than the approximately 690-donor mean. Cytomegalovirus status was reported to be diagnosed by the classifier with high specificity and sensitivity in both the original and validation cohorts. In a later analysis, TCR association rates were found to vary across HLA loci, with the most associated TCRs seen for DRB1 alleles and the fewest for HLA-C alleles.

The cohort consisted of some 730 healthy bone marrow donors. All cohort members were sampled while nominally healthy, although unrecorded immune exposures were likely present. The donor tested CMV seronegative, placing the donor among the roughly 350 seronegative members of the cohort. A peripheral blood sample was collected from each donor, and TCR beta sequencing was performed on peripheral blood mononuclear cells. The Qiagen DNeasy Blood Extraction Kit was used to extract genomic DNA from the blood cell samples. From the cysteine up to the phenylalanine, the CDR3 has a length of 15 residues. Only the CDR3 DNA stays, 45 bases, in frame from base 1. From a lookup of the germline V gene, CDR1 and CDR2 are SGHTA and FQGNSA. The library was generated by the immunoSEQ multiplex PCR assay. For the multiplex PCR, a mixture combining 60 forward primers for TCR Vbeta segments and 13 reverse primers for TCR Jbeta segments was used. The CDR3 region of rearranged TCR beta genes was amplified from genomic DNA with a multiplex PCR assay. The amplified TCR beta libraries were sequenced on the Illumina HiSeq System as 87-base-pair reads. Concerning the study's data processing: A later analysis counted about 82 million unique TCR beta chains across the 650 to 800 repertoires, and some 11 million of these chains were shared by at least two donors. A nearest-neighbor algorithm error-corrected the raw reads and collapsed the reads into unique sequences, merging closely related sequences to remove PCR and sequencing errors. Alignment of CDR3 sequences to IMGT reference sequences was used to assign V, D and J gene segments. For a sequence to be retained, at least a six-nucleotide match to both a V gene segment and a J gene segment was required. Rearrangements were classified as productive when the CDR3 lacked stop codons and remained in frame with V and J, and all other rearrangements were classified as non-productive. CDR3 was defined by IMGT convention, running from the second conserved V-encoded cysteine to the conserved J-encoded phenylalanine. The earlier analysis of a few hundred of the donors excluded any sequence lacking an unambiguous match to a single V gene segment. In an earlier analysis of 587 of the donors, V segments were called functional above 56.7% productive rearrangements and were called segregating when the between-donor standard deviation exceeded 5%. To diagnose cytomegalovirus status from the catalog of TCR beta chain sequences, a statistical classification framework was built. A later analysis assigned V and J genes by comparing TCR nucleotide sequences with IMGT/GENE-DB human TR gene sequences. The TCRdist pipeline was used in a later analysis to assign CDR3 sequences and most-parsimonious VDJ recombination scenarios. In a later analysis, each TCR beta chain was defined by its CDR3 amino acid sequence together with its V-gene family, and reads without a unique V-gene family were excluded. As a way to deal with suspected cross-contamination and a sequencing artifact, a later analysis dropped more than 500 nucleotide sequences that were highly shared and had low generation probability. For each public chain, a later analysis derived a clonal expansion index from normalized ranks of inferred template counts within each repertoire. A later analysis computed generation probabilities with a VDJ recombination model fitted to out-of-frame rearrangements, and checked the results against IGoR. In a later analysis, hypergeometric tests were used to score TCR-TCR, TCR-HLA and TCR-CMV co-occurrence, with a repertoire-size bias correction applied to TCR pairs. To estimate false discovery rates, a later analysis permuted the HLA or CMV assignments 20 times. In a later analysis, co-occurring TCRs were grouped with DBSCAN, and TCRdist sequence similarity was added when clustering was performed within HLA-allele-positive subsets. For co-occurrence clustering, repertoires with fewer than 30,000 or more than 120,000 public chains were excluded, along with a handful of repertoires with anomalous nucleotide sharing. What TCRdb holds here is the immuneACCESS table cut down to in-frame rearrangements. Part of the clones is not present; checked against another copy, under half of the missing clones reflect an unresolved V gene, and the others are unexplained. For V, J and clone size, that table is used; D and trimming come from the DNA. Across this sample there are around 200,000 clones, with 81% seen only once. The ten largest clones take up around 4% of the sample.

A few counts support this clone. Its antigen is currently not known. Base qualities are not provided; no much larger clone lies one nucleotide away. The sample comprised PBMCs. The receptor was derived from a man aged 50 to 59 in good health and CMV-seronegative. The sequence links TRBV7-2 to TRBJ2-5, with a weak D call of TRBD2 (6 bases match). The end of the DNA aligns better with TRBJ2-7, so the J call may be wrong. This receptor carries the CDR3 CASSSGLFRGYEQYF. The DNA sequence is TGTGCCAGCAGCTCTGGGCTTTTCCGGGGGTACGAGCAGTACTTC.